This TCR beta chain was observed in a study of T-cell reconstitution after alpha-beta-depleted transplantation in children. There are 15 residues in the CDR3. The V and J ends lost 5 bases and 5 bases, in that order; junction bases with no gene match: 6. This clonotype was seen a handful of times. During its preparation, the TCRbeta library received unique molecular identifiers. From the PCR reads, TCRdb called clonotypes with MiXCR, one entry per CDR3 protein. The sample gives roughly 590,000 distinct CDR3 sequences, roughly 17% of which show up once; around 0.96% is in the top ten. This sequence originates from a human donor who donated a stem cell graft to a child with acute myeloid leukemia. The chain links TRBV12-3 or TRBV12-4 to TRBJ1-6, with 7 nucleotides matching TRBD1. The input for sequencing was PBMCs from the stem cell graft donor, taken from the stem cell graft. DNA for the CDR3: TGTGCCAGCAGTCAACGACAGGGCAATAATTCACCCCTCCACTTT. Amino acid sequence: CASSQRQGNNSPLHF.